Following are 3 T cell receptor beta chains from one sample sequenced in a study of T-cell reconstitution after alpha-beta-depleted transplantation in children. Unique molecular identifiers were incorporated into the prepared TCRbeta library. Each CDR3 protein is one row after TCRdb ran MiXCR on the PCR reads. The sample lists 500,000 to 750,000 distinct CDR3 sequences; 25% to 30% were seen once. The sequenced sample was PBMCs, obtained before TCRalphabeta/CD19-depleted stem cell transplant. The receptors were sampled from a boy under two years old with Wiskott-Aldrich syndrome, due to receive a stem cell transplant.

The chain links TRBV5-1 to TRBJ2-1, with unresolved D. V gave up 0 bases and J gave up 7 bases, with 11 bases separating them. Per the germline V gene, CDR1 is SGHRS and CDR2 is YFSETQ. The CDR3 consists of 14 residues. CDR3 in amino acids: CASSLVQTLNEQFF. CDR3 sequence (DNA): TGCGCCAGCAGCTTGGTACAGACCCTTAATGAGCAGTTCTTC.

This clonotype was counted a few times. The CDR3 spells CASSFGPSGETQYF. The CDR3 DNA sequence: TGTGCCAGCAGCTTTGGCCCTTCTGGGGAGACCCAGTACTTC. The chain couples TRBV5-5 to TRBJ2-5; no reliable D call. Germline-derived CDR1 and CDR2 are SGHKS and YYEKEE (reference sequence). Trimming shortened V by 2 bases and J by 5 bases, and 13 bases separated the two germline ends. The CDR3 totals 14 residues.

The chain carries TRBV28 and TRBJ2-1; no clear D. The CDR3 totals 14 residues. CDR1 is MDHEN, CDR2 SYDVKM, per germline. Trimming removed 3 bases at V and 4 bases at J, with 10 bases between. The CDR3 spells CASSLAGHYNEQFF. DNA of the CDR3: TGTGCCAGCAGTTTGGCAGGCCATTACAATGAGCAGTTCTTC.